This record covers a single T cell receptor beta chain. V shed 5 bases and J shed 6 bases, with 11 bases lying between them. In germline, CDR1 is MNHEY, CDR2 SMNVEV (reference sequence). The CDR3 has 12 amino acids. Sequencing was performed with immunoSEQ multiplex PCR; in TCRdb, only in-frame clones are kept and a portion is missing. The sample includes roughly 130,000 clones, 94% of them seen just once. These data are taken from a study of T cell responses to AZD1222 COVID-19 vaccine. The material was peripheral blood, obtained on day 0 of AZD1222 vaccination. This TCR was recovered from an adult in good health. The chain recombines TRBV27 with TRBJ2-7; no reliable D call. CDR3 DNA sequence: TGTGCCAGCAGTGAACGGTGGGGCGAGCAGTACTTC. Residues: CASSERWGEQYF.